The 29 T cell receptor beta chains reported below all come from one sample, sequenced in a study of vaccination and CD4 T cells after COVID-19. Cultured CD4+ T cell DNA was sequenced using the Oncomine TCR Beta short-read assay. Each CDR3 protein gets one entry after TCRdb re-called the PCR reads with MiXCR. Of about 25,000 distinct CDR3 sequences listed, more than 25% are singletons. No antigen has been identified for these receptors. The time point is: late sampling 161 to 241 days after vaccination in a few convalescent patients. As to treatment: approximately 9-day PBMC culture with coronavirus spike peptide pools or control peptides (ViraFEST assay). This sample comprised CD4+ T cells from blood, cultured in vitro, obtained about 7 months after SARS-CoV-2 vaccination. These receptors were obtained from a human donor who had recovered from COVID-19.

As for this clonotype: One end of the junction varies from germline; a read error may be responsible. V and J are TRBV5-5 and TRBJ2-7; TRBD1 aligns across 7 bases. This CDR3 has 13 amino acids. Germline V gene data show CDR1 as SGHKS and CDR2 as YYEKEE (reference sequence). In DNA, the CDR3 is TGTGCCAGCAGCGATACATTTTCGGGGACAGAGCACTTC. Translation gives CASSDTFSGTEHF. The complete variable domain, with remaining parts taken from reference TRBV5-5 and TRBJ2-7, reads DAGVTQSPTHLIKTRGQQVTLRCSPISGHKSVSWYQQVLGQGPQFIFQYYEKEERGRGNFPDRFSARQFPNYSSELNVNALLLGDSALYLCASSDTFSGTEHFGPGTRLTVT.

The chain carries TRBV20-1 and TRBJ2-7; 10 bases agree with TRBD2. In germline, CDR1 is DFQATT, CDR2 SNEGSKA (reference sequence). This CDR3 contains 14 residues. Trimming at V came to 3 bases and at J to 7 bases, leaving 9 bases not matched to a gene. The CDR3 coding sequence is TGCAGTGCTAGTGATAGCGGGAGGACTGGAGAGCAGTACTTC. Translation gives CSASDSGRTGEQYF.

This clonotype was detected a few times. The chain recombines TRBV28 with TRBJ1-5; a possible D gene is TRBD1 (6 bases). V was cut by 1 base and J by 9 bases, with 16 bases left in between. The CDR3 is 15 amino acids. Germline V CDR1 and CDR2: MDHEN, SYDVKM. CDR3 DNA sequence: TGTGCCAGCAGTTTATCGAGGGGGGCATCAGGGCCCCAGCATTTT. Amino acid sequence: CASSLSRGASGPQHF. Full variable domain (remainder filled in from reference TRBV28 and TRBJ1-5): DVKVTQSSRYLVKRTGEKVFLECVQDMDHENMFWYRQDPGLGLRLIYFSYDVKMKEKGDIPEGYSVSREKKERFSLILESASTNQTSMYLCASSLSRGASGPQHFGDGTRLSIL.

In this sample, this clonotype turned up a few times. CDR3 sequence reads: CASSAGPYHYEQYF. As DNA, the CDR3 is TGTGCCAGCAGCGCAGGGCCGTACCACTACGAGCAGTACTTC. This rearrangement joins TRBV7-6 to TRBJ2-7, with a weak D call TRBD1 (5 bases). V gave up 5 bases and J gave up 3 bases, with 14 bases separating them. Looked up from germline, CDR1 is SGHVS and CDR2 is FNYEAQ. The CDR3 sequence is 14 residues long.

This clonotype turned up a few times. The rearrangement uses TRBV27 and TRBJ2-3, with 7 bases fitting TRBD1. The CDR3 consists of 14 residues. V lost 4 bases to trimming and J lost 7 bases; unmatched junction nucleotides: 8. Germline assignment: CDR1 MNHEY and CDR2 SMNVEV (reference sequence). CDR3 protein: CASSSFTGVYTQYF. The DNA of the CDR3 is TGTGCCAGCAGTTCATTCACAGGGGTTTATACGCAGTATTTT.

The rearrangement links TRBV18 to TRBJ1-2, with 10 bases aligning to TRBD1. V shed 2 bases and J 7 bases; nucleotides not matched to a gene: 7. Germline CDR1 reads KGHSH; CDR2 reads LQKENI. The CDR3 sequence is 15 residues long. CDR3 DNA sequence: TGTGCCAGCTCACCAGACCGGGACAGGGGTGGTGGCTACACCTTC. It yields the protein CASSPDRDRGGGYTF.

This clonotype appeared a few times. One end of the junction fails to match germline, which may point to a read error. V and J are TRBV6-1 and TRBJ2-1, with TRBD2 identical over 8 bases. Per the germline V gene, CDR1 is MNHNS and CDR2 is SASEGT. The CDR3 sequence is 11 residues long. CDR3 protein: CASSLGGSGNF. CDR3 bases: TGTGCCAGCTCCCTGGGGGGTAGCGGGAACTTC.

This chain joins TRBV6-1 and TRBJ2-2, with a possible D match to TRBD1 (7 bases). Deletions cut 6 bases from V and 7 bases from J, with 9 bases between. The CDR3 length is 12 residues. CDR1 MNHNS and CDR2 SASEGT come from the germline V gene. The DNA for the CDR3 is TGTGCCAGCAGCAGGGGGGTCGGGGAGCTGTTTTTT. Amino acid sequence: CASSRGVGELFF.

A note on this clonotype: This may arise from a read error, as a much more abundant clone is one base away. This chain joins TRBV7-9 and TRBJ2-7; D remains unclear. This CDR3 region has 14 residues. Germline V gene data show CDR1 as SEHNR and CDR2 as FQNEAQ (reference sequence). The CDR3 DNA follows: TGTGCCAGCATCGTCCCGGGCGACACCTACGAGCAGTGCTTC. Its translation is CASIVPGDTYEQCF.

Only a few counts were recorded for this clonotype. The rearrangement joins TRBV4-1 to TRBJ1-6; 7 positions agree with TRBD1. The germline CDR1 and CDR2 sequences are MGHRA and YSYEKL. The CDR3 has 15 amino acids. Trimming removed 4 bases from V and 6 bases from J; junction bases left unmatched: 6. CDR3 DNA sequence: TGCGCCAGCAGCCGAGCGGGACAGCTTAATTCACCCCTCCACTTT. Its protein is CASSRAGQLNSPLHF.

By sample fraction, this clonotype is medium-sized. The chain has TRBV7-2 and TRBJ2-5; 8 nucleotides agree with TRBD1. Trimming cost V 8 bases and J 4 bases; bases outside gene matches: 12. The CDR3 contains 15 residues. The V gene's germline CDR1 is SGHTA and CDR2 FQGNSA. Here the CDR3 reads CASSYPDRGGETQYF. The CDR3 DNA sequence: TGTGCCAGCTCCTACCCCGACAGGGGTGGAGAGACCCAGTACTTC.

This clonotype has just a few counts. This chain links TRBV20-1 with TRBJ2-5; 7 bases fit TRBD2. CDR1 DFQATT and CDR2 SNEGSKA come from the germline V gene (reference sequence). CDR3 length equals 14 residues. Trimming at V came to 5 bases and at J to 5 bases, leaving 11 bases not matched to a gene. The CDR3 region has the DNA TGCAGTGCTCAGCGGGGAGGCGGAGGGGAGACCCAGTACTTC. As protein: CSAQRGGGGETQYF.

The chain couples TRBV15 to TRBJ2-3, with 10 bases that match TRBD1. This CDR3 spans 18 amino acids. The V gene end was trimmed by 2 bases and the J gene end by 2 bases; junction bases not matched to a gene: 10. Per the germline V gene, CDR1 is LNHNV and CDR2 is YYDKDF (reference sequence). CDR3 DNA: TGTGCCACCAGCAGAAACCCCCGGGACAGGGGAAACACAGATACGCAGTATTTT. Translation: CATSRNPRDRGNTDTQYF.

The chain carries TRBV6-4 and TRBJ2-1; 10 bases agree with TRBD2. The CDR3 covers 16 residues. Germline V CDR1 and CDR2: MRHNA, SNTAGT. J was trimmed by 6 bases and V by 6 bases; bases with no gene match: 11. CDR3 amino acids: CASSPVLAGDINEQFF. The CDR3 DNA is TGTGCCAGCAGCCCCGTCCTAGCGGGAGATATCAATGAGCAGTTCTTC.

The J gene is TRBJ2-3, the V gene TRBV6-5; TRBD2 aligns across 13 bases. The CDR3 covers 23 residues. Trimming took 3 bases from V and 4 from J; bases not matched to a gene: 25. Germline lookup yields CDR1 MNHEY and CDR2 SVGAGI. CDR3 sequence (DNA): TGTGCCAGCAGTTATTTCGGTTTCACTCGACTAGCGGGAGGAAGGGATGGCGCAGATACGCAGTATTTT. Protein sequence: CASSYFGFTRLAGGRDGADTQYF.

This clonotype was found many times. DNA of the CDR3: TGCAGTGCTAGATTCGCGGCGGGTCAGCCCCAGCATTTT. Residues: CSARFAAGQPQHF. This chain links TRBV20-1 with TRBJ1-5; D ambiguous. Germline V gives CDR1 DFQATT, CDR2 SNEGSKA (reference sequence). Trimming removed 2 bases from V and 6 bases from J, with 11 bases in between. CDR3 length equals 13 residues.

In its sample, this clonotype ranks as medium-sized. The rearrangement uses TRBV20-1 and TRBJ1-5; 10 nucleotides align to TRBD1. Germline trimming cut 2 bases from V and 4 bases from J; bases unmatched to any gene: 2. This CDR3 has 14 residues. The V gene's germline CDR1 is DFQATT and CDR2 SNEGSKA (reference sequence). CDR3 protein: CSARRTGGNQPQHF. The CDR3 coding sequence is TGCAGTGCTAGACGGACAGGGGGAAATCAGCCCCAGCATTTT.

This chain links TRBV20-1 with TRBJ2-1; the D call may be TRBD1 or TRBD2 (5 bases each). Germline V gives CDR1 DFQATT, CDR2 SNEGSKA (reference sequence). The CDR3 runs to 13 residues. Trimming left V 1 base short and J 8 bases short, with 12 bases between. The CDR3, as DNA: TGCAGTGCTAGAGGGGGGAGTGGGTATGAGCAGTTCTTC. This encodes CSARGGSGYEQFF.

The V gene is TRBV6-1, the J gene TRBJ2-2, with TRBD1 matching over 8 bases. The ends lost 10 bases at V and 9 bases at J; junction bases unmatched: 16. This CDR3 is built from 15 residues. Per germline, CDR1 MNHNS and CDR2 SASEGT. The CDR3 is CATREVGRGHRELFF. The DNA of the CDR3 is TGTGCCACCAGGGAGGTCGGCAGGGGGCACCGGGAGCTGTTTTTT.

The rearrangement joins TRBV7-8 to TRBJ1-1; D ambiguous. The CDR3 loop spans 12 amino acids. Germline CDR1 and CDR2: SGHVS and FQNEAQ. Trimming removed 3 bases at V and 7 bases at J, with 9 bases between. The CDR3 DNA reads TGTGCCAGCAGCTTGGACTTAAATGAAGCTTTCTTT. As protein: CASSLDLNEAFF.

Notes on this clonotype: A much larger clone is a single base away; this may be a read error. The V call is TRBV20-1, the J call TRBJ2-5, with 7 bases aligning to TRBD1. Germline CDR1 and CDR2: DFQATT and SNEGSKA (reference sequence). The CDR3 sequence is 13 residues long. Trimming at V came to 5 bases and at J to 5 bases, leaving 8 bases not matched to a gene. The CDR3 DNA sequence: TGCAGTGCTGTGGGACAGTACAGGGAGACCCAGTACTTC. Protein: CSAVGQYRETQYF.

CDR3 region: CASSKGGEGLPEQYF. The CDR3, as DNA: TGTGCCAGCAGCAAAGGGGGAGAAGGGCTGCCCGAGCAGTACTTC. The V call is TRBV6-1, the J call TRBJ2-7; D might be TRBD1 (6 bases). Germline V gene data show CDR1 as MNHNS and CDR2 as SASEGT. Between the trimmed V and J ends, which lost 6 bases and 6 bases, there was a span of 21 bases. The CDR3 has 15 amino acids.

The rearrangement uses TRBV20-1 and TRBJ1-5; D is unclear. The germline V gene has CDR1 DFQATT and CDR2 SNEGSKA (reference sequence). Trimming removed 3 bases from V and 6 bases from J, with 12 bases in between. The CDR3 is 13 residues long. CDR3 loop: CSASSRTAQPQHF. In nucleotides, the CDR3 is TGCAGTGCTAGTAGCAGAACCGCTCAGCCCCAGCATTTT.

This clonotype has more than one count but fewer than ten. The chain recombines TRBV20-1 with TRBJ2-5; 8 nucleotides align to TRBD1. J lost 0 bases, V lost 3 bases, and 24 bases had no gene match. Germline V gene data show CDR1 as DFQATT and CDR2 as SNEGSKA (reference sequence). This CDR3 contains 21 residues. The CDR3 DNA reads as TGCAGTGCTAGTCCCTTCGGGATCGGGGATACAGGGGGGCTGTACCAAGAGACCCAGTACTTC. This gives the protein CSASPFGIGDTGGLYQETQYF.

This clonotype turned up a few times. The CDR3 protein is CASSPPGLAGGQETQYF. The CDR3 coding sequence is TGTGCCAGCAGTCCGCCGGGACTAGCGGGAGGACAAGAGACCCAGTACTTC. This chain joins TRBV28 and TRBJ2-5; 15 positions match TRBD2. Losses at the gene ends were 5 bases for V and 2 bases for J; bases not matched to a gene: 6. CDR1 and CDR2 from the germline V gene are MDHEN and SYDVKM. This CDR3 is built from 17 residues.

By proportion, this clonotype is medium-sized (0.01 to 0.1%). The chain joins TRBV6-5 to TRBJ1-6; the match to TRBD1 covers 7 bases. This CDR3 has 15 amino acids. In germline, CDR1 is MNHEY, CDR2 SVGAGI. The ends lost 2 bases at V and 10 bases at J; junction bases unmatched: 8. CDR3 amino acids: CASSYGYRGISPLHF. CDR3 DNA sequence: TGTGCCAGCAGTTACGGTTACAGGGGCATCTCACCCCTCCACTTT.

This chain connects TRBV20-1 to TRBJ2-5; tentative D call: TRBD2 (5 bases). Deletions cut 4 bases from V and 5 bases from J, with 11 bases between. The CDR3 has 12 amino acids. Per the germline V gene, CDR1 is DFQATT and CDR2 is SNEGSKA (reference sequence). The CDR3: CSAIGGGETQYF. CDR3 coding DNA: TGCAGTGCTATAGGAGGTGGTGAGACCCAGTACTTC.

This chain uses TRBV20-1 with TRBJ2-3; 9 bases align to TRBD2. This CDR3 has 14 amino acids. Looked up from germline, CDR1 is DFQATT and CDR2 is SNEGSKA (reference sequence). V was clipped by 7 bases and J by 4 bases; unmatched bases: 9. The CDR3 bases are TGCAGTGAGTTCGCGGGAGGGCCCGCAGATACGCAGTATTTT. Protein sequence: CSEFAGGPADTQYF.

The V and J genes are TRBV6-1 and TRBJ1-2, with 9 bases that match TRBD1. Germline lookup yields CDR1 MNHNS and CDR2 SASEGT. Trimming at V came to 2 bases and at J to 8 bases, leaving 9 bases not matched to a gene. This CDR3 has 15 residues. CDR3 bases: TGTGCCAGCAGTGAACCGGACAGGGGAGTAACGGGCTACACCTTC. As protein: CASSEPDRGVTGYTF.